One TCR beta chain is described in this entry. Its antigen is not known. This sample is drawn from a study of cytomegalovirus exposure and HLA in healthy donors. Overall study findings and caveats: TCR beta V segments were, for the most part, productive about 87% or about 30% of the time in an earlier analysis. Reports state that TCR beta sequences accurately predicted most subjects' HLA-A and HLA-B alleles. A later analysis found most CMV-associated TCR beta chains apparently HLA-restricted. Across all donors, roughly uniform sequencing depth was an assumption of the presence/absence analyses.

CDR1 and CDR2 from the germline V gene are MNHEY and SMNVEV (reference sequence). The CDR3 is 13 residues long. V was trimmed by 3 bases and J by 9 bases, leaving 12 bases between them. The primer mix had 60 Vbeta and 13 Jbeta primers. Sequencing used immunoSEQ multiplex PCR; TCRdb keeps in-frame clones, though not all of them. The sample consists of 200,000 to 250,000 clones, more than 65% of them appearing once. Material for sequencing was PBMCs. The J gene is TRBJ1-5, the V gene TRBV27; unclear D gene. This TCR came from a woman in her twenties or thirties in good health and CMV-seronegative. CDR3 protein: CASSFGEGVPQHF. CDR3 DNA: TGTGCCAGCAGTTTCGGGGAGGGAGTGCCCCAGCATTTT.